The rows below give T cell receptor beta chains drawn from one sample of a study of blood T cells in healthy people across ages. TCRdb re-called the 5' RACE reads through MiXCR, storing one row per CDR3 protein. The top ten clones hold 20% to 25% of a sample with hundreds of thousands of distinct CDR3 sequences, 55% to 75% of them seen once. Material for sequencing was blood. These receptors were obtained from a man younger than 45 in good health. Each CDR3 is given with its conserved first and last residue. D genes are given only for firm matches. Only part of the rows carry a size: once, few, many, or a class if the clone is expanded.

cdr3_length	v_call	clone_size	j_call	d_call	cdr3_nt	cdr3_aa
13	TRBV28	-	TRBJ1-2	-	TGTGCCAGCAGATATGTGCCCTGGCTTGGCCACACCTTC	CASRYVPWLGHTF
15	TRBV27	-	TRBJ2-1	-	TGTGCCAGCATGGGAGGGGGTAGCTCCTACAATGAGCAGTTCTTC	CASMGGGSSYNEQFF
15	TRBV15	few	TRBJ1-1	-	TGTGCCACCAGCAGAGTCAAGGGGCTGGTGGGCGAAGCTTTCTTT	CATSRVKGLVGEAFF
16	TRBV20-1	few	TRBJ2-1	-	TGCAGTGCTAGAGATTGGCGGGGAGGGGGATACAATGAGCAGTTCTTC	CSARDWRGGGYNEQFF
11	TRBV12-3/TRBV12-4	-	TRBJ2-1	-	TGTGCCAGCAGGTCGGCGAATGAGCAGTTCTTC	CASRSANEQFF
15	TRBV7-9	-	TRBJ1-2	-	TGTGCCAGCAGCCACCCTAAGACAGGAGCTTATGGCTACACCTTC	CASSHPKTGAYGYTF
11	TRBV30	-	TRBJ2-7	-	TGTGCCTGGAGTTCACAGGGAGTGCAGTACTTC	CAWSSQGVQYF
16	TRBV12-3/TRBV12-4	-	TRBJ2-1	-	TGTGCCAGCAGTTTAAGGATTCAGGGCTTGCGCAATGAGCAGTTCTTC	CASSLRIQGLRNEQFF
14	TRBV28	few	TRBJ1-2	-	TGTGCCAGCAGTTTAACCCAGGCTAACTATGGCTACACCTTC	CASSLTQANYGYTF
13	TRBV12-3/TRBV12-4	few	TRBJ1-4	-	TGTGCCAGCAGTTTGAGCCGGTTTGAAAAACTGTTTTTT	CASSLSRFEKLFF
15	TRBV2	few	TRBJ2-4	-	TGTGCCAGCAGCCTTCAAGTACTAGCCAAAAACATTCAGTACTTC	CASSLQVLAKNIQYF
14	TRBV4-2	-	TRBJ1-2	-	TGTGCCAGCAGCCAAGTAGACAGGAAATCTGGCTACACCTTC	CASSQVDRKSGYTF
17	TRBV20-1	once	TRBJ2-5	-	TGCAGTGCCAGAGAGGGGTGGGAGACAGGAGTAACAGAGACCCAGTACTTC	CSAREGWETGVTETQYF
21	TRBV28	-	TRBJ2-7	TRBD2	TGTGCCAGCGATATCCCGGGACATACAGAAGTAGCGGGAGGGCCTAGGAATGAGCAGTACTTC	CASDIPGHTEVAGGPRNEQYF
13	TRBV13	few	TRBJ2-1	-	TGTGCCAGCAGCTTGACCGGGGCAAATGAGCAGTTCTTC	CASSLTGANEQFF